Below, 27 T cell receptor beta chains from the same sample are listed, as sequenced in a study of cytomegalovirus exposure and HLA in healthy donors. Here immunoSEQ multiplex PCR was the method, and the copy in TCRdb shows in-frame clones only, minus some. The table lists 21,000 or so clones, around 97% of them singletons. The sequencing input was PBMCs. The source of these receptors is a man aged 25 to 40 in good health and CMV-seropositive.

This clone was recorded once. The chain recombines TRBV30 with TRBJ1-1, with TRBD1 matching 7 bases. Trimming took 3 bases from V and 0 from J; bases not matched to a gene: 4. CDR3 size: 14 residues. Germline V gene sequence: CDR1 GTSNPN, CDR2 SVGIG (reference sequence). The CDR3 bases are TGTGCCTGGAGGAGACAGGGTTTGAACACTGAAGCTTTCTTT. It yields the protein CAWRRQGLNTEAFF.

The rearrangement joins TRBV2 to TRBJ1-5; D is perhaps TRBD1 (5 bases). This CDR3 spans 15 amino acids. The V gene lost 4 bases and the J gene lost 4 bases, with 14 bases spanning the gap. The germline V gene encodes CDR1 SNHLY and CDR2 FYNNEI. The CDR3 DNA follows: TGTGCCAGCAGTGCCCGGGGAGGGGAAAATCAGCCCCAGCATTTT. This translates into CASSARGGENQPQHF.

The V call is TRBV11-2, the J call TRBJ2-5, with D tentatively TRBD1 (5 bases). V lost 1 base, J lost 4 bases, and 7 bases lay in between. Per germline, CDR1 SGHAT and CDR2 FQNNGV. The CDR3 totals 13 residues. CDR3 bases: TGTGCCAGCAGCTTAGCAGGGCTAGAGACCCAGTACTTC. This translates into CASSLAGLETQYF.

V and J are TRBV28 and TRBJ2-7, with 10 bases aligning to TRBD2. Germline lookup yields CDR1 MDHEN and CDR2 SYDVKM. The length of the CDR3 is 14 residues. Unmatched junction bases numbered 6, after V lost 5 bases and J lost 5 bases. DNA for the CDR3: TGTGCCAGCAGTGGGACTAGCGTGAGCCACGAGCAGTACTTC. It specifies CASSGTSVSHEQYF. Complete variable domain (other parts from reference TRBV28 and TRBJ2-7): DVKVTQSSRYLVKRTGEKVFLECVQDMDHENMFWYRQDPGLGLRLIYFSYDVKMKEKGDIPEGYSVSREKKERFSLILESASTNQTSMYLCASSGTSVSHEQYFGPGTRLTVT.

The chain couples TRBV30 to TRBJ2-7, with TRBD2 matching over 7 bases. Germline values: CDR1 GTSNPN, CDR2 SVGIG (reference sequence). CDR3 size: 14 residues. The V segment lost 1 base and the J segment 3 bases; nucleotides outside the gene matches: 6. CDR3 nucleotide sequence: TGTGCCTGGAGTGCGACTAGCAGGTGCTACGAGCAGTACTTC. Protein sequence: CAWSATSRCYEQYF.

The chain is built from TRBV28 and TRBJ2-3, with TRBD2 matching over 14 bases. This CDR3 comprises 17 residues. V lost 6 bases and J lost 3; bases outside the gene matches: 8. CDR1 MDHEN and CDR2 SYDVKM come from the germline V gene. The CDR3 sequence: CASSRTTSGRGTDTQYF. CDR3 nucleotides: TGTGCCAGCAGCCGGACGACTAGCGGGAGGGGGACAGATACGCAGTATTTT.

The chain links TRBV12-5 to TRBJ2-1; 11 bases map to TRBD1. CDR1 is LGHNT, CDR2 FRNRAP, per germline. V lost 5 bases to trimming and J lost 0 bases; unmatched junction nucleotides: 6. The CDR3 is made up of 17 amino acids. The CDR3 is CASGPGQGVGSYNEQFF. CDR3 DNA: TGTGCTAGTGGTCCGGGACAGGGGGTCGGCTCCTACAATGAGCAGTTCTTC.

This clone was detected only a few times. CDR3 in amino acids: CAWKAGGTYTGELFF. The CDR3 DNA reads as TGTGCCTGGAAGGCGGGAGGAACGTACACCGGGGAGCTGTTTTTT. The V gene is TRBV30, the J gene TRBJ2-2; 8 bases align to TRBD2. The CDR3 extends over 15 amino acids. Germline trimming cut 4 bases from V and 3 bases from J; bases unmatched to any gene: 7. Germline V gives CDR1 GTSNPN, CDR2 SVGIG (reference sequence).

The V call is TRBV19, the J call TRBJ2-7; no definite D call. Germline CDR1 is LNHDA and CDR2 is SQIVND (reference sequence). This CDR3 contains 14 residues. Trimming cost V 3 bases and J 7 bases, with 16 bases left between them. CDR3 sequence: CASSIGLRSQEQYF. For the CDR3, the DNA is TGTGCCAGTAGTATCGGCCTGAGGAGTCAGGAGCAGTACTTC.

The chain carries TRBV6-5 and TRBJ1-1; no clear D gene. The CDR3 loop spans 13 amino acids. Trimming removed 2 bases from V and 1 base from J, with 5 bases in between. From germline, CDR1 is MNHEY and CDR2 SVGAGI. The CDR3 DNA is TGTGCCAGCAGTTACGGCCGGAACACTGAAGCTTTCTTT. Protein sequence: CASSYGRNTEAFF.

This chain links TRBV5-5 with TRBJ2-5; weak D call: TRBD1 (6 bases). CDR3 length equals 14 residues. Germline loops: CDR1 SGHKS, CDR2 YYEKEE (reference sequence). V was trimmed by 4 bases and J by 0 bases, leaving 10 bases between them. For the CDR3, the DNA is TGTGCCAGCAGCCCCGGACAGCACCAAGAGACCCAGTACTTC. Residues: CASSPGQHQETQYF.

The chain carries TRBV10-3 and TRBJ2-5; TRBD2 aligns across 12 bases. V was clipped by 3 bases and J by 0 bases; unmatched bases: 5. Germline CDR1 is ENHRY and CDR2 is SYGVKD. The CDR3 covers 17 residues. The CDR3 loop is CAISEGGLAGYQETQYF. The CDR3 DNA sequence: TGTGCCATCAGTGAAGGAGGACTAGCGGGGTACCAAGAGACCCAGTACTTC.

The chain uses TRBV5-6 and TRBJ1-2; tentatively, D is TRBD1 (6 bases). Trimming took 4 bases from V and 8 from J, leaving 15 bases between them. CDR1 SGHDT and CDR2 YYEEEE come from the germline V gene. The CDR3 is 13 residues long. CDR3 sequence (DNA): TGTGCCAGCAGCCTAACAGGGAGAGGAGGCTACACCTTC. As protein: CASSLTGRGGYTF.

This clone appeared once. The V and J genes are TRBV28 and TRBJ2-7, with D maybe TRBD2 (5 bases). Germline V gives CDR1 MDHEN, CDR2 SYDVKM. V lost 4 bases to trimming and J lost 7 bases, with 14 bases between them. This CDR3 contains 13 residues. CDR3 coding DNA: TGTGCCAGCAGTTCCCTAGACGGGAAAGAGCAGTACTTC. It specifies CASSSLDGKEQYF.

The chain is built from TRBV6-7 and TRBJ1-5; 7 positions agree with TRBD1. TRBV6-7 is an open reading frame whose function is uncertain. The CDR3 contains 18 residues. V shed 0 bases and J 6 bases; nucleotides not matched to a gene: 14. The DNA for the CDR3 is TGTGCCAGCAGTTACTCGAGGTTGGGCAGGGGGTGGCCTCAGCCCCAGCATTTT. Its translation: CASSYSRLGRGWPQPQHF.

The V and J genes are TRBV7-3 and TRBJ2-7, with 7 bases aligning to TRBD2. V dropped 5 bases and J dropped 5; count of bases not matched to a gene: 9. CDR3 length: 14 residues. CDR1 and CDR2 from the germline V gene are SGHTA and FQGTGA. CDR3 DNA sequence: TGTGCCAGCAGCGAAACTGGCGGGAGCCACGAGCAGTACTTC. Translating gives CASSETGGSHEQYF.

The chain combines TRBV27 with TRBJ2-1; maybe TRBD1 (5 bases). CDR3 length: 15 amino acids. With 5 bases removed from V and 5 bases from J, the gap between germline ends came to 16 bases. In germline, CDR1 is MNHEY, CDR2 SMNVEV (reference sequence). The DNA of the CDR3 is TGTGCCAGCAGTGCCACTACTCGACAGCACAATGAGCAGTTCTTC. This codes for CASSATTRQHNEQFF.

In its sample, this clone was seen once. The CDR3 sequence: CASKPGLAGLNEQFF. CDR3 coding DNA: TGTGCCAGCAAACCGGGACTAGCGGGTTTAAATGAGCAGTTCTTC. V and J are TRBV2 and TRBJ2-1; 12 nucleotides align to TRBD2. V lost 7 bases, J lost 7 bases, and 8 bases stayed unmatched. Germline values: CDR1 SNHLY, CDR2 FYNNEI. This CDR3 is built from 15 residues.

V gene TRBV28 combines with J gene TRBJ1-2; D is unclear. This CDR3 has 13 amino acids. Germline CDR1 MDHEN, CDR2 SYDVKM. V was trimmed by 6 bases and J by 9 bases, leaving 17 bases between them. Here the CDR3 DNA reads TGTGCCAGCAGCGTTAAACAGTACCATAGCTACACCTTC. Translating gives CASSVKQYHSYTF.

The CDR3 reads CASSVDTYEQYF. The CDR3 nucleotides read TGTGCCAGCAGCGTAGACACCTACGAGCAGTACTTC. The chain has TRBV7-9 and TRBJ2-7; the D is unclear. Germline V lookup: CDR1 SEHNR, CDR2 FQNEAQ (reference sequence). V lost 5 bases, J lost 2 bases, and 7 bases lay in between. The CDR3 spans 12 residues.

This chain links TRBV6-1 with TRBJ2-2; D is unresolved. The CDR3 spans 14 residues. Trimming pared 0 bases from V and 7 bases from J, leaving 9 bases between. Per the germline V gene, CDR1 is MNHNS and CDR2 is SASEGT. CDR3 region: CASSEALSFGELFF. CDR3 in DNA: TGTGCCAGCAGTGAAGCGCTATCGTTCGGGGAGCTGTTTTTT.

The chain joins TRBV7-8 to TRBJ2-7, with a weak D call TRBD2 (6 bases). Germline-derived CDR1 and CDR2 are SGHVS and FQNEAQ. CDR3 length equals 16 residues. Trimming took off 5 bases at V and 0 bases at J, with 17 bases between the two ends. CDR3 sequence: CASSPRRRESSYEQYF. CDR3 DNA: TGTGCCAGCAGCCCCCGCCGGAGGGAGAGCTCCTACGAGCAGTACTTC.

V is TRBV7-3 and J is TRBJ2-1; 10 positions match TRBD2. J gave up 0 bases and V 5 bases, and 4 bases lay outside the gene matches. The CDR3 loop spans 16 amino acids. Per germline, CDR1 SGHTA and CDR2 FQGTGA. The CDR3 region has the DNA TGTGCCAGCAGCCGGACTAGCGGTAGCTCCTACAATGAGCAGTTCTTC. The encoded protein is CASSRTSGSSYNEQFF.

The chain recombines TRBV27 with TRBJ1-2; possible D gene TRBD1, 6 bases. Trimming removed 6 bases from V and 4 bases from J, with 21 bases in between. This CDR3 is built from 16 residues. In germline, CDR1 is MNHEY, CDR2 SMNVEV (reference sequence). In DNA, the CDR3 is TGTGCCAGCAGCCCCGCAAGACAGGCGGGGGTCTATGGCTACACCTTC. Translated, it gives CASSPARQAGVYGYTF.

The V gene is TRBV27, the J gene TRBJ2-1; 12 bases fit TRBD2. V was pared by 7 bases and J by 4 bases, with 11 bases of the junction left unmatched. The CDR3 runs to 17 residues. The germline gives CDR1 MNHEY, CDR2 SMNVEV (reference sequence). The CDR3 nucleotides are TGTGCCAGCACCGCTCCGACTAGCGGGAGAGGTTACAATGAGCAGTTCTTC. Its protein is CASTAPTSGRGYNEQFF.

This clone was recorded only once. This chain uses TRBV30 with TRBJ1-2; D may be TRBD1 (6 bases). The CDR3 totals 13 residues. Trimming shortened V by 2 bases and J by 7 bases, and 14 bases separated the two germline ends. Germline V gene sequence: CDR1 GTSNPN, CDR2 SVGIG (reference sequence). CDR3 nucleotide sequence: TGTGCCTGGAGTCCTACAGGGATCGGTGGCTACACCTTC. It translates to CAWSPTGIGGYTF. The full variable domain, its missing parts supplied by reference TRBV30 and TRBJ1-2, is SQTIHQWPATLVQPVGSPLSLECTVEGTSNPNLYWYRQAAGRGLQLLFYSVGIGQISSEVPQNLSASRPQDRQFILSSKKLLLSDSGFYLCAWSPTGIGGYTFGSGTRLTVV.

V and J are TRBV4-2 and TRBJ1-1; D unresolved. Germline V gene lookup returns CDR1 LGHNA and CDR2 YNFKEQ. This CDR3 has 14 residues. Between the trimmed V and J ends, which lost 0 bases and 4 bases, there was a span of 9 bases. Here the CDR3 reads CASSQDGEVTEAFF. CDR3 sequence (DNA): TGTGCCAGCAGCCAAGATGGCGAGGTCACTGAAGCTTTCTTT.